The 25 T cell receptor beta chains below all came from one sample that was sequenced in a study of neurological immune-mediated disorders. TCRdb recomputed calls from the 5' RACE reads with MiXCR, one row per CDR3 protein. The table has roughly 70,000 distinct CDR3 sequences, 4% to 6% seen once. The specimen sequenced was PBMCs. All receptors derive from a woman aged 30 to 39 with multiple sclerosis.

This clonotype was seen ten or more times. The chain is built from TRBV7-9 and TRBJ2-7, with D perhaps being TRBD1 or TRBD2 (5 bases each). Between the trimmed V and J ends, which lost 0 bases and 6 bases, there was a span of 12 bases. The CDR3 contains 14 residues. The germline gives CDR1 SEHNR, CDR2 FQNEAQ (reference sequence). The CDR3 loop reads CASSLAGGNSEQYF. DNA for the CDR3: TGTGCCAGCAGCTTAGCTGGGGGTAATAGCGAGCAGTACTTC.

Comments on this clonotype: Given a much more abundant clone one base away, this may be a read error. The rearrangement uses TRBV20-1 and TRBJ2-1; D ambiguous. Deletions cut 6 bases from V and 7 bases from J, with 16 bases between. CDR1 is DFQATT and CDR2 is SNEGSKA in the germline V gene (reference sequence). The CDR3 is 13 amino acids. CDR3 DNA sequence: TGCAGTGCGGGAAGGTTATTATGGAATGAGCAGTTCTTC. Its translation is CSAGRLLWNEQFF.

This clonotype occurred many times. CDR3 in amino acids: CATLVVPTEAFF. The CDR3, as DNA: TGTGCCACCCTGGTGGTTCCCACTGAAGCTTTCTTT. The rearrangement uses TRBV28 and TRBJ1-1; no clear D. The V and J ends lost 10 bases and 4 bases respectively, with 13 bases between them. CDR3 length equals 12 residues. In germline, CDR1 is MDHEN, CDR2 SYDVKM. Looking up the rest from reference TRBV28 and TRBJ1-1 gives the full variable domain: DVKVTQSSRYLVKRTGEKVFLECVQDMDHENMFWYRQDPGLGLRLIYFSYDVKMKEKGDIPEGYSVSREKKERFSLILESASTNQTSMYLCATLVVPTEAFFGQGTRLTVV.

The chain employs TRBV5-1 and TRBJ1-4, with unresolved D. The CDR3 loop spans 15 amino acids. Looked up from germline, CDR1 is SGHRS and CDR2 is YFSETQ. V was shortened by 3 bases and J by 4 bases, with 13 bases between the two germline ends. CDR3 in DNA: TGCGCCAGCAGCTCTCCAACCGATAATAATGAAAAACTGTTTTTT. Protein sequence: CASSSPTDNNEKLFF.

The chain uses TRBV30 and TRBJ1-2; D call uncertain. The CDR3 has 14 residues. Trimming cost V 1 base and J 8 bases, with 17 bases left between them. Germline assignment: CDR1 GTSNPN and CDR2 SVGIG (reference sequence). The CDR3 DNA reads TGTGCCTGGAGTGACGGTCCCCTCACGAGAGGCTACACCTTC. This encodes CAWSDGPLTRGYTF.

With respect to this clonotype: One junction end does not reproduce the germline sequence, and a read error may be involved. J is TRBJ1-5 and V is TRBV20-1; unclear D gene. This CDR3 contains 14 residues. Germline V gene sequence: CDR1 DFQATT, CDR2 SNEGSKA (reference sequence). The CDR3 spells CSARDGSGYQPQNF. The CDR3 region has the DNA TGCAGTGCTAGAGATGGGTCGGGGTACCAGCCCCAGAATTTT.

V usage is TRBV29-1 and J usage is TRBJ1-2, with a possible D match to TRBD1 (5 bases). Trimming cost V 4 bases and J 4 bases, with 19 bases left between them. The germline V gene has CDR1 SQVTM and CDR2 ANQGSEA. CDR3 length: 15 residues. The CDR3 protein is CSVAVLGAGSYGYTF. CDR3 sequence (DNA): TGCAGCGTTGCTGTTCTGGGAGCAGGGTCCTATGGCTACACCTTC.

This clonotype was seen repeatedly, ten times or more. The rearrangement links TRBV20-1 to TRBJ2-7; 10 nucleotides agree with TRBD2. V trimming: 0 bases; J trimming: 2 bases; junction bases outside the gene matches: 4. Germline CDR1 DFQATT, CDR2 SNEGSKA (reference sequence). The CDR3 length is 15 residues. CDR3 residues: CSARDPLAGTYEQYF. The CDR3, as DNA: TGCAGTGCTAGAGATCCACTAGCGGGGACCTACGAGCAGTACTTC.

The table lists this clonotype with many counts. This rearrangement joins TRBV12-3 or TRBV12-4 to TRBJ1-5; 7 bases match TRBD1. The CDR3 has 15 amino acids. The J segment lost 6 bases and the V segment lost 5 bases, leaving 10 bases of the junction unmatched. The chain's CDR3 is CASSRSTGVGQPQHF. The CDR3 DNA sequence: TGTGCCAGCAGTCGATCAACAGGGGTGGGTCAGCCCCAGCATTTT.

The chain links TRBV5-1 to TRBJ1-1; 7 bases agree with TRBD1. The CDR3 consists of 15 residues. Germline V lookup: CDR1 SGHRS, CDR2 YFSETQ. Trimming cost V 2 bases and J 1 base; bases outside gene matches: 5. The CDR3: CASSLRQGQNTEAFF. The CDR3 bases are TGCGCCAGCAGCTTAAGACAGGGACAGAACACTGAAGCTTTCTTT.

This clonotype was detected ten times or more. The CDR3 DNA reads TGTGCCACCTCTCTCGGGGGAGGGAGTCCCCAGTACTTC. Translated: CATSLGGGSPQYF. The rearrangement uses TRBV2 and TRBJ2-5; TRBD2 matches at 7 bases. J lost 9 bases, V lost 10 bases, and 14 bases had no gene match. Germline values: CDR1 SNHLY, CDR2 FYNNEI. The CDR3 length is 13 residues. Looking up the rest from reference TRBV2 and TRBJ2-5 gives the full variable domain: EPEVTQTPSHQVTQMGQEVILRCVPISNHLYFYWYRQILGQKVEFLVSFYNNEISEKSEIFDDQFSVERPDGSNFTLKIRSTKLEDSAMYFCATSLGGGSPQYFGPGTRLLVL.

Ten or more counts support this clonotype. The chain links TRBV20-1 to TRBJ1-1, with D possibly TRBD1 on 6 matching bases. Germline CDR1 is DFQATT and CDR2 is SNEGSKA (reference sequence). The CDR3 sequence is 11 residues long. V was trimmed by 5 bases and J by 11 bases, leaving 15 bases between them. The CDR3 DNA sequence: TGCAGTGCTGCGACAGGATTGGAGGCTTTCTTT. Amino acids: CSAATGLEAFF.

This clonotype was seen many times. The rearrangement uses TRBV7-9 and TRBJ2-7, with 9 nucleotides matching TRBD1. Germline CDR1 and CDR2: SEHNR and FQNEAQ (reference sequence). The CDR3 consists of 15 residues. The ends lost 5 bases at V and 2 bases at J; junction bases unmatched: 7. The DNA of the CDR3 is TGTGCCAGCAGCCGTACAGGGGGCGCGGCCTACGAGCAGTACTTC. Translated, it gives CASSRTGGAAYEQYF.

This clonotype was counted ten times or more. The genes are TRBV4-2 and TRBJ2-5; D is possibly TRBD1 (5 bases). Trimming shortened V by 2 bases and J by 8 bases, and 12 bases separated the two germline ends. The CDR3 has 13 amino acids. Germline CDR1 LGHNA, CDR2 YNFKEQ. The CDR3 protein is CASSQSTDSTQYF. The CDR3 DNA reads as TGTGCCAGCAGCCAATCCACCGACAGTACCCAGTACTTC.

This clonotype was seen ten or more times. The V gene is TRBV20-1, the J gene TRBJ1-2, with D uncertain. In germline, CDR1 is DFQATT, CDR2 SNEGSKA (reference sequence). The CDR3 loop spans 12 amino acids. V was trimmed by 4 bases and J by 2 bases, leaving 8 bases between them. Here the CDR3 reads CSANVGNYGYTF. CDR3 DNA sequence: TGCAGTGCTAATGTCGGGAACTATGGCTACACCTTC.

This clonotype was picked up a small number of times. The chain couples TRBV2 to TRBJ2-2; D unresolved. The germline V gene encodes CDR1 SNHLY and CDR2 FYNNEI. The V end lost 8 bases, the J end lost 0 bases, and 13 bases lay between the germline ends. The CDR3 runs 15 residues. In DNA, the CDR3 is TGTGCCAGCGCACTGAGGTTCGCGAACACCGGGGAGCTGTTTTTT. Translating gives CASALRFANTGELFF.

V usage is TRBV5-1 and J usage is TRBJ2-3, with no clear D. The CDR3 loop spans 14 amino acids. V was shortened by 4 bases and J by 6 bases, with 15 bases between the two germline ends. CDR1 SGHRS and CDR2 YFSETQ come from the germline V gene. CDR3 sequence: CASSKGGASDTQYF. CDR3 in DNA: TGCGCCAGCAGCAAGGGCGGCGCTTCTGATACGCAGTATTTT.

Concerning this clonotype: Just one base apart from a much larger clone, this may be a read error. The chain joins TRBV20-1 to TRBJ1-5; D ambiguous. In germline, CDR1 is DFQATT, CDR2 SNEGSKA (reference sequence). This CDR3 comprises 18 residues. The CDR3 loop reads CSARRVPGNRRSNQPQNF. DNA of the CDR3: TGCAGTGCTAGACGGGTCCCTGGCAACCGGAGGTCCAATCAGCCCCAGAATTTT.

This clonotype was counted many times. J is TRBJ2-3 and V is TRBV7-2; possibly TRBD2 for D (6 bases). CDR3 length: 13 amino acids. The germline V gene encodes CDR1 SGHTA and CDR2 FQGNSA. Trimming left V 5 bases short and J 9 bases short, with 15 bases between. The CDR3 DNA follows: TGTGCCAGCAGCCCCACCCGACTAGGCACGCAGTATTTT. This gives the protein CASSPTRLGTQYF.

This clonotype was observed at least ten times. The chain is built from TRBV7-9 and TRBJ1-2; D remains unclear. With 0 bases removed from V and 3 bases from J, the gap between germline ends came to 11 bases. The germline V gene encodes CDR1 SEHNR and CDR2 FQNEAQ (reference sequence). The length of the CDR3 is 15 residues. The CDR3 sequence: CASSLARIGHYGYTF. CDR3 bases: TGTGCCAGCAGCTTAGCGCGGATCGGTCACTATGGCTACACCTTC.

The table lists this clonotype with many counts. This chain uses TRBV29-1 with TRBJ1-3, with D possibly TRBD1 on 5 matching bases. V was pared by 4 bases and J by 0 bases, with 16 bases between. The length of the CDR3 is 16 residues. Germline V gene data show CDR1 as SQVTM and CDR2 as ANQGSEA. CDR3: CSVGGGAVSSGNTIYF. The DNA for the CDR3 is TGCAGCGTTGGCGGAGGGGCAGTCTCCTCTGGAAACACCATATATTTT. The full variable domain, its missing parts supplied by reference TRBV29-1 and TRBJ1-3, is SAVISQKPSRDICQRGTSLTIQCQVDSQVTMMFWYRQQPGQSLTLIATANQGSEATYESGFVIDKFPISRPNLTFSTLTVSNMSPEDSSIYLCSVGGGAVSSGNTIYFGEGSWLTVV.

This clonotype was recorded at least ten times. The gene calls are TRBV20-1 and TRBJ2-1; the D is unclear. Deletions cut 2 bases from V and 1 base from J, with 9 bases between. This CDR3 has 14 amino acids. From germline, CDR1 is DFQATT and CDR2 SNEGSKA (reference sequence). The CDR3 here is CSARSLTSYNEQFF. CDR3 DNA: TGCAGTGCTAGATCTCTGACTTCCTACAATGAGCAGTTCTTC.

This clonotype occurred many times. CDR3 DNA: TGCAGTGCTGGACTAGCGGGGGGCTACGAGCAGTACTTC. This codes for CSAGLAGGYEQYF. The gene calls are TRBV20-1 and TRBJ2-7, with 14 bases fitting TRBD2. The CDR3 consists of 13 residues. The V gene end was trimmed by 5 bases and the J gene end by 3 bases; junction bases not matched to a gene: 0. The V gene's germline CDR1 is DFQATT and CDR2 SNEGSKA (reference sequence).

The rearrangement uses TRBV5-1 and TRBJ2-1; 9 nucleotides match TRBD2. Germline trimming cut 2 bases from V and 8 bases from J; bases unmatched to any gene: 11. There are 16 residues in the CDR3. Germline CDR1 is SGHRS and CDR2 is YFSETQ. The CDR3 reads CASSLTGTSMDHEQFF. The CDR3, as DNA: TGCGCCAGCAGCTTAACCGGGACTAGCATGGACCATGAGCAGTTCTTC.

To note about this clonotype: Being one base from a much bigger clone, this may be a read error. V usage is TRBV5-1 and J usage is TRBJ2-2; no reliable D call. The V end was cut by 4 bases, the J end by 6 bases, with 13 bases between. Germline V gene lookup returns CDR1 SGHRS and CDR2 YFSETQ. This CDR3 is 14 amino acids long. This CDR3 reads CASSRNIVAGELFF. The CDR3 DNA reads TGCGCCAGCAGCCGGAACATAGTCGCCGGGGAGCTGTTTTTT.